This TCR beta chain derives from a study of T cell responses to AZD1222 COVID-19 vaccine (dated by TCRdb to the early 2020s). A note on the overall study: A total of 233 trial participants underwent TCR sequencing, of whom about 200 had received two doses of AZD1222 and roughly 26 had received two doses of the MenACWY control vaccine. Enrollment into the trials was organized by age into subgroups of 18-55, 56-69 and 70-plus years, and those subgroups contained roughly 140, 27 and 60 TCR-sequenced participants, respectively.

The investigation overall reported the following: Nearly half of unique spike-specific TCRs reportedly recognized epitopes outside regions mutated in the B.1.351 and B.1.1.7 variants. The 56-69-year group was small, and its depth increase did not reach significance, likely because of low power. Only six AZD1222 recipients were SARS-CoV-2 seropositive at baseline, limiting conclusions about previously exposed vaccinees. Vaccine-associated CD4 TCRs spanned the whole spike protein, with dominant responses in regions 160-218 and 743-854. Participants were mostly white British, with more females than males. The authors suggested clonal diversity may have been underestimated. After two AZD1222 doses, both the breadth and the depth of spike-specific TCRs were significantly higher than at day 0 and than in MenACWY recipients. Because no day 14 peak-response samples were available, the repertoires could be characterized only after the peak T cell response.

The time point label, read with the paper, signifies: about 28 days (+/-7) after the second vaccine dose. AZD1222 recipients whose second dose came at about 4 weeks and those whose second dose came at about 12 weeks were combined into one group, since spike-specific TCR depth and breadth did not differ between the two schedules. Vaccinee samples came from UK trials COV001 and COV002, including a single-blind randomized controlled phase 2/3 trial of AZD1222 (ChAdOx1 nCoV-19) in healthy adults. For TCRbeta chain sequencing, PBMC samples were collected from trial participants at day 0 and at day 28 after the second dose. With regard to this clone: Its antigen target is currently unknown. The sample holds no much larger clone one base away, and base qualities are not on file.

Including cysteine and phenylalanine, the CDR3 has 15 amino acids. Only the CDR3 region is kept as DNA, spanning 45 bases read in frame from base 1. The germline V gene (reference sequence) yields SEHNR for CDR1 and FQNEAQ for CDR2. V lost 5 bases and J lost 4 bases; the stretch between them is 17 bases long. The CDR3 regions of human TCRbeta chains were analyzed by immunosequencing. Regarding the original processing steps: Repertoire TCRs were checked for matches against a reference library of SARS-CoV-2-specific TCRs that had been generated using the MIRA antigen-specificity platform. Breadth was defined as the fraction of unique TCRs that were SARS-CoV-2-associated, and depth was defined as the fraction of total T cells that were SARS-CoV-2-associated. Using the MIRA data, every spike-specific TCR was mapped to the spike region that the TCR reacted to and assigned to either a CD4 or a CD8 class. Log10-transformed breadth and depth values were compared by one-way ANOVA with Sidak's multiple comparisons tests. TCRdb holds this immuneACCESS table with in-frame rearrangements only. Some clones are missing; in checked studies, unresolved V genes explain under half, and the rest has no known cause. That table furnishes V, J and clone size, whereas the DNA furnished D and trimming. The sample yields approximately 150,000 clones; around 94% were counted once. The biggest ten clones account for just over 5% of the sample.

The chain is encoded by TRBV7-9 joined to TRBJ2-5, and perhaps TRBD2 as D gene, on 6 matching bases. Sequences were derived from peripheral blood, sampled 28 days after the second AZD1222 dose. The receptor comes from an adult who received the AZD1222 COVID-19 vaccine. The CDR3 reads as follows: CASSPGLILGETQYF. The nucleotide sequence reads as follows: TGTGCCAGCAGCCCAGGACTAATTTTGGGAGAGACCCAGTACTTC.